The clone carrying this T cell receptor beta chain was recorded at least ten times. What it binds is not known. This sample was included in a study of human T cells and chemical hapten exposure. General observations from the study: Expanded TCRs produced significantly more large CDR3 similarity clusters than controls did. Once DPC sensitization occurred, TCRs above 1 in 1000 frequency showed no change.

Time point described: patch test 1, 2 weeks after DPC sensitization. The treatment denotes: therapeutic diphenylcyclopropenone sensitization with weekly scalp DPC. TCRdb re-derived calls from the RACE reads in MiXCR, one entry per CDR3 protein. In the table there are roughly 98,000 distinct CDR3 sequences, around 12% of which are singletons. The sample was whole blood, taken in connection with sensitization to the hapten diphenylcyclopropenone (DPC). This TCR derives from a woman aged 40 to 50 with alopecia areata. Some clones in this sample may be carry-over from other donors' samples.

This chain's CDR3 is CASSPSSGPYEQYF. Here the CDR3 DNA reads TGTGCCAGCTCACCATCAAGCGGCCCCTACGAGCAGTACTTC. The V gene is TRBV18, the J gene TRBJ2-7; possible D gene TRBD2, 5 bases. The CDR3 is 14 amino acids. Germline V gives CDR1 KGHSH, CDR2 LQKENI. With 2 bases removed from V and 2 bases from J, the gap between germline ends came to 10 bases.